The present T cell receptor beta chain was sequenced within a study of blood T cell repertoires in COVID-19 (dated by TCRdb to about 2020). In terms of the full investigation: Samples from collaborators originated in the United States, Italy and Spain and spanned both the acute and convalescent phases of COVID-19. The dataset comprised deeply sampled blood TCRbeta repertoires from subjects exposed to, actively infected with, or recovered from COVID-19. A de-identified subject ID, COVID-19 status, age in years and sex were almost always included in the sample metadata. Where available, HLA class I and class II types were taken from metadata supplied by the sample provider and were not determined by assay-based typing. The samples were drawn from two sources: the first 160 participants of the ongoing ImmuneRACE study, and approximately 1,300 subjects contributed by 6 global collaborators. The prospective study material was composed of cDNA or gDNA derived from T cells, B-cell-depleted T cells, or PBMCs. The repertoires were made available in a free public database intended to serve as a resource for research on the immune response to SARS-CoV-2.

Taken from the germline V gene, the CDR1 and CDR2 loops are LGHNA and YNFKEQ. For this chain, trimming is 1 base at the V end and 8 bases at the J end, and the number of junction bases without a gene match is 5. The CDR3 runs 15 amino acids, cysteine and phenylalanine included. The read is trimmed to its CDR3 DNA, 45 bases read in frame from base 1. One collaborating source in Seattle enrolled patients during active infection and followed them longitudinally through the course of disease. Each collaborating institution followed its own protocols to collect whole blood in K2EDTA tubes. For TCRbeta analysis, collaborators shipped samples as frozen whole blood, isolated PBMCs, or DNA extracted from either of those sample types. Summary of the overall study and its limitations: The quantity of clinical and demographic metadata differed by source and by participant and was supplied without curation.

TCRbeta CDR3 regions were amplified from genomic DNA using the immunoSEQ Assay, a bias-controlled multiplex PCR. The paper's data handling went like this. Within the assay, amplification of reference gene primers was used to estimate how many nucleated cells each sample contained. To quantify the absolute abundance of each unique TCRbeta CDR3 rearrangement, sequence reads were collapsed and filtered. Productive Simpson clonality was computed per sample as the square root of Simpson's diversity index over productive rearrangements. TCRdb took over this immuneACCESS table, retaining in-frame rearrangements with V and J assigned. Such tables are incomplete; in checked studies, under half of the missing clones stem from an unresolved V gene, and the remainder is unexplained. D and trimming were read from the DNA, whereas the V and J calls and clone size are those reported in that table. The sample table shows about 220,000 clones, and 80% to 85% are seen once. Roughly 5.1% of the sample rests with the top ten.

Worth noting for this clone: Its antigen specificity is not known. No much larger clonotype is one base removed from it; base qualities were not supplied.

Input material: peripheral blood. The rearranged chain carries TRBV4-2 and TRBJ1-4, and TRBD1 aligns with 9 junction nucleotides. This TCR was sampled from a woman aged 70 to 79 with COVID-19, enrolled during active disease. The DNA is as follows: TGTGCCAGCAGCCAAGCGGACAGGGGTGGAGAAAAACTGTTTTTT. Its amino acids are CASSQADRGGEKLFF.